These 13 T cell receptor beta chains were all obtained from the same sample, sequenced in a study of T cell repertoires in cytomegalovirus infection (dated by TCRdb to the late 2010s). These receptors are not linked to any known antigen. The intended sense of this specimen's treatment or condition label: in vitro stimulation with specific CMV peptide epitopes to enrich CMV-specific T cells. Sequencer: Illumina HiSeq 1500. In TCRdb, the public reads were trimmed at Q25 with fastp and aligned with MiXCR, with productive beta chains retained. Under each unique CDR3 protein, matching rows form one entry showing the most common genes and DNA. The sample table holds about 830,000 distinct CDR3 sequences, of which around a third were seen once. The ten largest make up over 10% of the sample. The sequenced sample was cultured CD8+ T cells from PBMCs, obtained from culture after CMV antigen stimulation. The source of these receptors is a human donor in good health (CMV status not recorded). Some clones in this sample may be carry-over from other donors' samples.

Here the CDR3 reads CASLPETNYGYTF. The CDR3 nucleotides read TGTGCCAGCCTTCCGGAGACTAACTATGGCTACACCTTC. V is TRBV19 and J is TRBJ1-2; D is unresolved. The CDR3 spans 13 residues. V dropped 9 bases and J dropped 0 bases, with 11 bases sitting between them. Germline V CDR1 and CDR2: LNHDA, SQIVND (reference sequence).

V gene TRBV10-1 combines with J gene TRBJ1-6, with TRBD1 as a possible D gene (5 bases). The V and J ends lost 4 bases and 7 bases respectively, with 11 bases between them. From germline, CDR1 is WNHNN and CDR2 SYGVQD (reference sequence). The length of the CDR3 is 14 residues. The DNA for the CDR3 is TGCGCCAGCAGTGCGGCAGGGCCGAATTCACCCCTCCACTTT. This translates into CASSAAGPNSPLHF.

This clonotype was seen ten or more times. V usage is TRBV2 and J usage is TRBJ1-6, with TRBD1 as a possible D gene (5 bases). Germline V lookup: CDR1 SNHLY, CDR2 FYNNEI. V was trimmed by 7 bases and J by 7 bases, leaving 14 bases between them. The length of the CDR3 is 14 residues. CDR3 DNA sequence: TGTGCCAGCATCCCCCGGGGCCGGAATTCACCCCTCCACTTT. It translates to CASIPRGRNSPLHF.

The V gene is TRBV6-5, the J gene TRBJ1-1; unclear D gene. The germline V gene has CDR1 MNHEY and CDR2 SVGAGI. The length of the CDR3 is 14 residues. Trimming shortened V by 5 bases and J by 5 bases, and 15 bases separated the two germline ends. The CDR3 DNA reads as TGTGCCAGCAGTCTAAGACCACCTCGGACTGAAGCTTTCTTT. Residues: CASSLRPPRTEAFF.

This clonotype has a handful of counts. The J gene is TRBJ1-1, the V gene TRBV6-5; no firm D call. Germline-derived CDR1 and CDR2 are MNHEY and SVGAGI. Trimming left V 0 bases short and J 1 base short, with 6 bases between. The CDR3 has 14 residues. The CDR3 here is CASSYSPSNTEAFF. The CDR3 nucleotides read TGTGCCAGCAGTTACTCGCCTTCGAACACTGAAGCTTTCTTT.

The V and J genes are TRBV5-1 and TRBJ2-6, with 7 bases that match TRBD1. J was trimmed by 0 bases and V by 1 base; bases with no gene match: 10. Germline loops: CDR1 SGHRS, CDR2 YFSETQ. The CDR3 is 19 residues long. CDR3: CASSLLGQAPTSGANVLTF. CDR3 in DNA: TGCGCCAGCAGCTTGCTAGGACAGGCCCCAACCTCTGGGGCCAACGTCCTGACTTTC.

This clonotype was observed at least ten times. The V call is TRBV7-6, the J call TRBJ2-3, with D unresolved. The CDR3 is 14 residues long. V lost 0 bases to trimming and J lost 3 bases, with 7 bases between them. Germline CDR1 and CDR2: SGHVS and FNYEAQ. The CDR3 DNA reads TGTGCCAGCAGCTTAGCGACTGGTACAGATACGCAGTATTTT. Residues: CASSLATGTDTQYF.

On this clonotype: At one end, the junction sequence differs from germline, possibly due to a read error. The chain is built from TRBV5-5 and TRBJ2-3; a weak D match, TRBD1 (6 bases). The germline V gene encodes CDR1 SGHKS and CDR2 YYEKEE (reference sequence). CDR3 length equals 19 residues. For the CDR3, the DNA is TGTGCCAGCAGCTTAGCAATGAGCCCAGGGGTTCGAAAGACAGATACGCATTATTTT. Translated, it gives CASSLAMSPGVRKTDTHYF. The variable domain in full, with the rest retrieved from reference TRBV5-5 and TRBJ2-3, is DAGVTQSPTHLIKTRGQQVTLRCSPISGHKSVSWYQQVLGQGPQFIFQYYEKEERGRGNFPDRFSARQFPNYSSELNVNALLLGDSALYLCASSLAMSPGVRKTDTHYFGPGTRLTVL.

This rearrangement joins TRBV4-2 to TRBJ1-1; D might be TRBD1 (5 bases). The CDR3 is made up of 15 amino acids. V gave up 0 bases and J gave up 6 bases, with 14 bases separating them. Germline V gene lookup returns CDR1 LGHNA and CDR2 YNFKEQ. CDR3 coding DNA: TGTGCCAGCAGCCAAGAAGGGCAGGGTAAGGCTGAAGCTTTCTTT. It codes for CASSQEGQGKAEAFF.

This clonotype was detected ten times or more. The CDR3 DNA follows: TGTGCCAGCAGCTTGGACAGCGGGGTCCAAGAGACCCAGTACTTC. Amino acid sequence: CASSLDSGVQETQYF. V is TRBV7-8 and J is TRBJ2-5, with a weak D call TRBD2 (7 bases). Germline lookup yields CDR1 SGHVS and CDR2 FQNEAQ. V was clipped by 3 bases and J by 1 base, with 12 bases between them. This CDR3 contains 15 residues.

This chain connects TRBV19 to TRBJ2-3, with D perhaps matching TRBD2 (7 bases). CDR3 length: 15 residues. The germline CDR1 and CDR2 sequences are LNHDA and SQIVND (reference sequence). V shed 5 bases and J shed 6 bases, with 18 bases lying between them. In nucleotides, the CDR3 is TGTGCCAGTAGTCCAAGTCCGGGGGGCGAGGATACGCAGTATTTT. Residues: CASSPSPGGEDTQYF.

This chain links TRBV27 with TRBJ2-5, with a tentative D call TRBD2 (6 bases). The V gene's germline CDR1 is MNHEY and CDR2 SMNVEV (reference sequence). CDR3 length equals 15 residues. V gave up 6 bases and J gave up 0 bases, with 14 bases separating them. This chain's CDR3 is CASSPGLTYQETQYF. The CDR3 DNA is TGTGCCAGCAGCCCGGGACTCACGTACCAAGAGACCCAGTACTTC.

The chain's CDR3 is CASSLASGTGLYPHF. CDR3 nucleotides: TGTGCCAGCAGTTTAGCGTCGGGGACAGGTTTGTATCCGCATTTT. This chain links TRBV12-3 or TRBV12-4 with TRBJ1-5, with TRBD1 matching over 8 bases. V dropped 0 bases and J dropped 15; count of bases not matched to a gene: 13. The CDR3 runs 15 residues.